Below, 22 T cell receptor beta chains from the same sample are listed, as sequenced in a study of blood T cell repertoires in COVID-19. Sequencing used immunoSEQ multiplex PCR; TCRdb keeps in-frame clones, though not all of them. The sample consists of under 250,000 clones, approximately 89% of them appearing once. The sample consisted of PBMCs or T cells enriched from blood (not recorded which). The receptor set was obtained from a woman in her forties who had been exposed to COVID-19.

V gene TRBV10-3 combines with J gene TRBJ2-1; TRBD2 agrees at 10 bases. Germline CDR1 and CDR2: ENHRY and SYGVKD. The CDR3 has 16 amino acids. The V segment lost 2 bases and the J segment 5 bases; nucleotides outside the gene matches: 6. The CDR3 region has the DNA TGTGCCATCAGTGAGCCGGCTAGCGGGAGAAACAATGAGCAGTTCTTC. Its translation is CAISEPASGRNNEQFF.

The CDR3 bases are TGCAGCGTTGAACCGGGACAGGGCGGCGAAAAACTGTTTTTT. Translating gives CSVEPGQGGEKLFF. The rearrangement joins TRBV29-1 to TRBJ1-4; 9 bases fit TRBD1. V was pared by 2 bases and J by 8 bases, with 6 bases of the junction left unmatched. The germline gives CDR1 SQVTM, CDR2 ANQGSEA. CDR3 size: 14 residues.

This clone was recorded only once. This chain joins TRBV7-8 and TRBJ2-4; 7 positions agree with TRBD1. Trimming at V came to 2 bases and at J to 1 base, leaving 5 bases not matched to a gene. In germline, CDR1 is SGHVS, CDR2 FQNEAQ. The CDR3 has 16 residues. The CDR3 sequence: CASSLMTGIAKNIQYF. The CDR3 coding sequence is TGTGCCAGCAGCTTAATGACAGGGATCGCCAAAAACATTCAGTACTTC.

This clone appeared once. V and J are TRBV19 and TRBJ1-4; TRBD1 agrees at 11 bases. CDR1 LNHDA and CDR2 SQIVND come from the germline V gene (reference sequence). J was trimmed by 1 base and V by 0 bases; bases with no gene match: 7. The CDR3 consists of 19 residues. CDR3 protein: CASSIDRDRGFRTNEKLFF. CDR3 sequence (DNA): TGTGCCAGTAGTATAGATAGGGACAGGGGGTTTCGAACTAATGAAAAACTGTTTTTT.

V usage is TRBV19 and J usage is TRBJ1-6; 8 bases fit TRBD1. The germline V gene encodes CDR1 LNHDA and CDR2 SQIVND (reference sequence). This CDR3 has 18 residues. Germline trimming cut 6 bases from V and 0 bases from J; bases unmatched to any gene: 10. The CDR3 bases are TGTGCCAGTAGCGACAGGGGAGTACCGAGCTCCTATAATTCACCCCTCCACTTT. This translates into CASSDRGVPSSYNSPLHF.

This chain's CDR3 is CASSLGLADSYEQYF. CDR3 nucleotide sequence: TGCGCCAGCAGCTTAGGACTAGCGGACTCCTACGAGCAGTACTTC. V usage is TRBV5-1 and J usage is TRBJ2-7; TRBD2 aligns across 10 bases. There are 15 residues in the CDR3. Trimming cost V 2 bases and J 0 bases; bases outside gene matches: 2. The germline V gene has CDR1 SGHRS and CDR2 YFSETQ.

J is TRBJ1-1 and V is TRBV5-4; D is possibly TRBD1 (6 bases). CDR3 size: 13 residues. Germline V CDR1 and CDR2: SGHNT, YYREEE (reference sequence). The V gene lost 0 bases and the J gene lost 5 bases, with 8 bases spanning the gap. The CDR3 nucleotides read TGTGCCAGCAGCTTGGACAGGGTGACTGAAGCTTTCTTT. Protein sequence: CASSLDRVTEAFF.

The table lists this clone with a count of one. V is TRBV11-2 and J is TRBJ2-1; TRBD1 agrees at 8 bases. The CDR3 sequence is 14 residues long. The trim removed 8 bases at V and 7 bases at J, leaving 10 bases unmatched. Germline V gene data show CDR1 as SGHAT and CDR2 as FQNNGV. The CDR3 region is CASGTGSPWNEQFF. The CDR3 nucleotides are TGTGCCAGCGGGACAGGATCCCCCTGGAATGAGCAGTTCTTC.

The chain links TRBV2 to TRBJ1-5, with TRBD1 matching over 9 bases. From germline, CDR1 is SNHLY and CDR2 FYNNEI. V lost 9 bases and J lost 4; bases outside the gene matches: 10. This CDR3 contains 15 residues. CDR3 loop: CASTPQGAHNQPQHF. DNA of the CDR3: TGTGCCAGTACCCCACAGGGGGCGCATAATCAGCCCCAGCATTTT. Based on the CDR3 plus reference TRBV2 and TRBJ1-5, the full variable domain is EPEVTQTPSHQVTQMGQEVILRCVPISNHLYFYWYRQILGQKVEFLVSFYNNEISEKSEIFDDQFSVERPDGSNFTLKIRSTKLEDSAMYFCASTPQGAHNQPQHFGDGTRLSIL.

Here the CDR3 DNA reads TGTGCCAGCACGGGGGGGTCAATGAACACTGAAGCTTTCTTT. This translates into CASTGGSMNTEAFF. The rearrangement links TRBV27 to TRBJ1-1; perhaps TRBD1 as D (5 bases). Trimming cost V 7 bases and J 0 bases, with 12 bases left between them. The CDR3 runs to 14 residues. Germline V lookup: CDR1 MNHEY, CDR2 SMNVEV (reference sequence).

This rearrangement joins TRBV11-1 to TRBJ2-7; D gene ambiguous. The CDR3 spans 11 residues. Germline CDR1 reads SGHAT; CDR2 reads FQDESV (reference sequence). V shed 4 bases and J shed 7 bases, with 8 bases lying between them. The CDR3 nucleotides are TGTGCCAGCAGCTCCGAGATGGAGCAGTACTTC. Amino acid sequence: CASSSEMEQYF.

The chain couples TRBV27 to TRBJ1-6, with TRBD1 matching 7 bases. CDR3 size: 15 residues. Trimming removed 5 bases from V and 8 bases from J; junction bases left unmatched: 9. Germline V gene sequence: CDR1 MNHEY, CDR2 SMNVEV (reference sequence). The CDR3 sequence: CASSPGTAGDSPLHF. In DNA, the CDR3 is TGTGCCAGCAGTCCCGGGACAGCGGGGGATTCACCCCTCCACTTT.

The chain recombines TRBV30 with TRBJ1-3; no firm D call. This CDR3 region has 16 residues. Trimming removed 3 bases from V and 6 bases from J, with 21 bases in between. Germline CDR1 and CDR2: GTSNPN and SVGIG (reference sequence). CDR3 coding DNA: TGTGCCTGGAGCCCAGCGCGTGAGGGCCTAGAAAACACCATATATTTT. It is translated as CAWSPAREGLENTIYF. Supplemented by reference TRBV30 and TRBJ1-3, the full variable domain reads SQTIHQWPATLVQPVGSPLSLECTVEGTSNPNLYWYRQAAGRGLQLLFYSVGIGQISSEVPQNLSASRPQDRQFILSSKKLLLSDSGFYLCAWSPAREGLENTIYFGEGSWLTVV.

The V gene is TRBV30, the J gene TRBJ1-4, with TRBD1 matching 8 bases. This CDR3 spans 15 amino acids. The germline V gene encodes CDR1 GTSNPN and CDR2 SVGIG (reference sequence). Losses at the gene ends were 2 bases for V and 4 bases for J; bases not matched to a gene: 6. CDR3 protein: CAWSTGQGGNEKLFF. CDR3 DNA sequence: TGTGCCTGGAGTACAGGACAGGGAGGTAATGAAAAACTGTTTTTT.

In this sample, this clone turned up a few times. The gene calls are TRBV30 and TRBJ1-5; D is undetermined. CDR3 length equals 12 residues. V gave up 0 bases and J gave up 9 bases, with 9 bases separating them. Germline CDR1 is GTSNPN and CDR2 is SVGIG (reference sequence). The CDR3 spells CAWSVRGGPQHF. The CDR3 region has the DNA TGTGCCTGGAGTGTACGGGGTGGGCCCCAGCATTTT.

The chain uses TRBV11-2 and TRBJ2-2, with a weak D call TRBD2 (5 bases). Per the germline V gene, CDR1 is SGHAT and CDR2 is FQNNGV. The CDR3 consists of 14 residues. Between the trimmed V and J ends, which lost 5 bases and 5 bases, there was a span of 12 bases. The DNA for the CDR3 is TGTGCCAGCAGCCAAGGTCCGGGGACCGGGGAGCTGTTTTTT. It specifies CASSQGPGTGELFF.

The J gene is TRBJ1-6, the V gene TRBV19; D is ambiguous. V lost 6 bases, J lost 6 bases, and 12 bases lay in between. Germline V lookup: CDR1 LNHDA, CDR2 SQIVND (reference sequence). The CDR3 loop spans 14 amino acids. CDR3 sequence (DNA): TGTGCCAGTAGCCCACGGGGTTTTAATTCACCCCTCCACTTT. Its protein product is CASSPRGFNSPLHF.

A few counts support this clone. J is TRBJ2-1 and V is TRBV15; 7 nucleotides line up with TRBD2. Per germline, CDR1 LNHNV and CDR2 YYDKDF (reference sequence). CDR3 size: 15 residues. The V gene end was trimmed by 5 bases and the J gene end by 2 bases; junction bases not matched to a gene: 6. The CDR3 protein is CATSLIREAYNEQFF. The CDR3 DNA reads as TGTGCCACCAGCCTTATTCGGGAGGCCTACAATGAGCAGTTCTTC.

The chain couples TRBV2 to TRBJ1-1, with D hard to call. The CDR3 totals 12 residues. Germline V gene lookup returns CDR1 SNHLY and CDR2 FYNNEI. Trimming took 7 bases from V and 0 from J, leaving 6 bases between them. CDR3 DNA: TGTGCCAGCATCCTCTTGAACACTGAAGCTTTCTTT. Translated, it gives CASILLNTEAFF.

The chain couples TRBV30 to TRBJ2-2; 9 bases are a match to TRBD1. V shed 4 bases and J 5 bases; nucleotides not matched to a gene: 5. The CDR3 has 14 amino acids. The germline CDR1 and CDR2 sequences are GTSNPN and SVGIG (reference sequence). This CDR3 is CAWKGTGRTGELFF. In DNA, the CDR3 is TGTGCCTGGAAAGGGACAGGGCGGACCGGGGAGCTGTTTTTT.

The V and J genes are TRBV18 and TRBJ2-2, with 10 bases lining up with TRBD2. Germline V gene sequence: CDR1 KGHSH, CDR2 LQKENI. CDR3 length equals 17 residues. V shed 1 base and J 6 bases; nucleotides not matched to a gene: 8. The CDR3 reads CASSPQAGGPNAGELFF. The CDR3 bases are TGTGCCAGCTCACCACAAGCGGGGGGGCCTAACGCCGGGGAGCTGTTTTTT.

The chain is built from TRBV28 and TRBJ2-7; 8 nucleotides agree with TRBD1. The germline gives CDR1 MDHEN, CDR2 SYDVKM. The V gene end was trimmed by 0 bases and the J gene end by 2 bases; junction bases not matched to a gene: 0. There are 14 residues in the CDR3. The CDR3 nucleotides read TGTGCCAGCAGTTTATGGGGACAGGCCTACGAGCAGTACTTC. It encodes CASSLWGQAYEQYF.